These T cell receptor beta chains were read from a single sample in a study of cytomegalovirus exposure and HLA in healthy donors. Sequenced by immunoSEQ multiplex PCR; TCRdb stores in-frame clones only, minus some. The sample yields 130,000 to 150,000 clones, approximately 78% seen once. Sequencing was performed on PBMCs. These receptors originate from a man aged 40-50 years in good health and CMV-seropositive. Both conserved end residues are part of each CDR3. D genes are given only for firm matches. Part of the rows lack a size; the others show once, few, many or a class for expanded clones.

V gene	clone size	J gene	D gene	CDR3 length	CDR3 protein	CDR3 DNA
TRBV19	.	TRBJ2-7	TRBD1	16	CASSNHYGTGDYEQYF	TGTGCCAGTAGTAACCACTACGGGACAGGGGACTACGAGCAGTACTTC
TRBV7-9	.	TRBJ2-7	.	14	CSSSLGAGYHEQYF	TGTTCCAGCAGCTTAGGGGCAGGGTACCACGAGCAGTACTTC
TRBV4-1	.	TRBJ2-7	.	16	CASSQEGGNNAYEQYF	TGCGCCAGCAGCCAAGAAGGCGGGAACAACGCCTACGAGCAGTACTTC
TRBV9	.	TRBJ1-3	TRBD1	15	CASSETGASGNTIYF	TGTGCCAGCAGTGAGACAGGGGCCTCTGGAAACACCATATATTTT
TRBV6-1	.	TRBJ2-3	TRBD2	16	CASSEFTSGSTDTQYF	TGTGCCAGCAGTGAGTTTACTAGCGGAAGCACAGATACGCAGTATTTT
TRBV6-5	once	TRBJ2-7	TRBD2	16	CASSFLSGRAVHEQYF	TGTGCCAGCAGTTTCCTTAGCGGGAGGGCCGTCCACGAGCAGTACTTC
TRBV19	.	TRBJ2-7	TRBD1	14	CASSEPGQGYEQYF	TGTGCCAGTAGCGAACCGGGACAGGGATACGAGCAGTACTTC
TRBV7-3	.	TRBJ2-1	.	12	CASSSGYNEQFF	TGTGCCAGCAGCTCAGGTTACAATGAGCAGTTCTTC
TRBV10-2	once	TRBJ2-3	TRBD2	16	CASSDWGGRGADTQYF	TGCGCCAGCAGTGATTGGGGCGGGAGAGGGGCAGATACGCAGTATTTT
TRBV5-1	.	TRBJ1-1	.	14	CASSLQTGETEAFF	TGCGCCAGCAGCTTACAGACAGGAGAGACTGAAGCTTTCTTT
TRBV7-9	.	TRBJ2-7	.	13	CASSPTVSYEQYF	TGTGCCAGCAGCCCTACAGTCTCCTACGAGCAGTACTTC
TRBV19	.	TRBJ2-7	TRBD2	17	CASSLRSGTSDSYEQYF	TGTGCCAGTAGCCTTCGGTCCGGGACTAGCGACTCCTACGAGCAGTACTTC
TRBV1	.	TRBJ2-7	.	15	CTSSKSRQGAWEQYF	TGCACCAGCAGCAAGTCCCGACAGGGGGCTTGGGAGCAGTACTTC
TRBV5-1	.	TRBJ1-5	.	15	CASSPGQNPNQPQHF	TGCGCCAGCAGCCCCGGACAGAATCCCAATCAGCCCCAGCATTTT
TRBV4-1	.	TRBJ1-2	TRBD1	15	CASSQGDRENYGYTF	TGCGCCAGCAGCCAAGGGGACAGAGAAAACTATGGCTACACCTTC
TRBV29-1	.	TRBJ2-7	TRBD1	12	CSGTGGGNEQYF	TGCAGCGGGACAGGGGGCGGCAACGAGCAGTACTTC
TRBV6-1	.	TRBJ1-1	.	15	CASSKQDSMNTEAFF	TGTGCCAGCAGTAAACAGGACAGTATGAACACTGAAGCTTTCTTT
TRBV18	.	TRBJ2-7	.	14	CASSPEELSGDRYF	TGTGCCAGCTCACCTGAAGAACTATCAGGGGATCGGTACTTC
TRBV5-5	once	TRBJ2-7	.	15	CASSPAYLGSYEQYF	TGTGCCAGCTCCCCCGCGTACCTAGGCTCCTACGAGCAGTACTTC